This T cell receptor beta chain was observed in a study of shared clonotypes between healthy human individuals. The CDR3 length is 14 residues. The germline CDR1 and CDR2 sequences are MNHNY and SVGAGI (reference sequence). V dropped 8 bases and J dropped 0 bases, with 11 bases sitting between them. Study conclusions and caveats: Sharing across four donors was highest in naive CD4 (approximately 5%) and lowest in memory CD8 (around 0.4%).

TCRdb's table, derived via immunoSEQ multiplex PCR, lists solely in-frame clones and lacks some. The sample yields about 2.3 million clones, around 93% seen once. About this clone: Its antigen is as yet unknown.

Donors had no recently reported acute infections or vaccinations and were HIV-negative. This receptor was identified in a young man in good health. Some clones in this sample may be carry-over from other donors' samples. The specimen sequenced was naive CD4+ T cells from PBMCs. The subset here: CD45RA+ positively selected. The V and J genes are TRBV6-6 and TRBJ2-1, with a weak D call TRBD1 (5 bases). The CDR3 DNA reads TGTGCCAGCCAGACGACAGTCTCCTACAATGAGCAGTTCTTC. Translated: CASQTTVSYNEQFF.